This T cell receptor (beta chain) derives from a study of beta chain features in type 1 diabetes. Trimming took off 4 bases at V and 7 bases at J, with 14 bases between the two ends. CDR1 and CDR2 from the germline V gene are ENHRY and SYGVKD. The CDR3 sequence is 13 residues long. Study-level findings and limits: TCRB CDR3s from Type 1 diabetes patients were moderately but significantly shorter in all four CD4+ subsets.

With regard to this clone: Its specificity is not known.

Since all of the isolated RNA was reverse transcribed, expressed TCRB transcripts were what got sequenced. Assay: immunoSEQ multiplex PCR; the TCRdb copy retains only in-frame clones and omits some. The repertoire includes 600,000 to 750,000 clones, about an eighth of them detected once, and 0.095% to 0.15% sits in the top ten. The chain combines TRBV10-3 with TRBJ2-7, with D uncertain. The sequence was obtained from a man in his thirties or forties with type 1 diabetes. Sequencing was carried out using naive CD4+ T cells from blood. CDR3 in DNA: TGTGCCATCAGTGGCGCGAACGGCGCGGAGCAGTACTTC. Its protein is CAISGANGAEQYF.